A single T cell receptor beta chain is shown here with its context. The data belong to a study of blood T cell repertoires in COVID-19. On the study more broadly: Acute and convalescent COVID-19 samples came from the United States, Italy and Spain.

Clones were read by immunoSEQ multiplex PCR, and TCRdb kept only the in-frame ones, dropping some. The sample lists about 230,000 clones, about 80% seen once, with around 2% in the top ten. Germline V gene data show CDR1 as SGHRS and CDR2 as YFSETQ. The CDR3 totals 15 residues. Trimming took off 1 base at V and 1 base at J, with 8 bases between the two ends. The age range of participants was about 18 to 90 years, with residence in under 30 US areas. Participants' own reports of clinical history determined their cohort assignment. The V and J genes are TRBV5-1 and TRBJ2-2, with D hard to call. Sequenced sample: PBMCs or T cells enriched from blood (not recorded which). The sequence was obtained from a man in his 60s who had recovered from COVID-19. The CDR3 here is CASSLRSRNTGELFF. The DNA for the CDR3 is TGCGCCAGCAGCTTGAGATCTAGGAACACCGGGGAGCTGTTTTTT.